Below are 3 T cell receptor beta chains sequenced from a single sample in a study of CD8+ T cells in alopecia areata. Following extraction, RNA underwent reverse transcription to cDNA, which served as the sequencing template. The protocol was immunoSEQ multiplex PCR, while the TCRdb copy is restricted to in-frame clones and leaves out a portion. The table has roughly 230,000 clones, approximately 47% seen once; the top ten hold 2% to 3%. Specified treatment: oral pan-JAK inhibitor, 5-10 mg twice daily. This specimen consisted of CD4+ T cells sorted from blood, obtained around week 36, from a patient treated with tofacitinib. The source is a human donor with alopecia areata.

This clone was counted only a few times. CDR3 protein: CSESGWVGNEQFF. The CDR3 DNA follows: TGCAGCGAGTCAGGGTGGGTAGGCAATGAGCAGTTCTTC. V usage is TRBV29-1 and J usage is TRBJ2-1; weak D call: TRBD1 (5 bases). CDR1 is SQVTM and CDR2 is ANQGSEA in the germline V gene. The V end was cut by 7 bases, the J end by 6 bases, with 16 bases between. The CDR3 consists of 13 residues.

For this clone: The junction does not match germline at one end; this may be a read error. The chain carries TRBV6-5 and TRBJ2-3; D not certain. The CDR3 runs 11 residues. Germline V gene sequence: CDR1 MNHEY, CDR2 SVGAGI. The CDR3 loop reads CASRTRDAQYF. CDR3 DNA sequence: TGTGCCAGCAGGACGAGAGATGCGCAGTATTTT.

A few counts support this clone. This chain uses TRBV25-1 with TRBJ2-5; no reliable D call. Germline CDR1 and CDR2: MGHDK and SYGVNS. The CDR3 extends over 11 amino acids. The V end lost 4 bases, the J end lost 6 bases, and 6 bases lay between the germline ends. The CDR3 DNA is TGTGCCAGCAGTGTTTCCCAGACCCAGTACTTC. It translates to CASSVSQTQYF.